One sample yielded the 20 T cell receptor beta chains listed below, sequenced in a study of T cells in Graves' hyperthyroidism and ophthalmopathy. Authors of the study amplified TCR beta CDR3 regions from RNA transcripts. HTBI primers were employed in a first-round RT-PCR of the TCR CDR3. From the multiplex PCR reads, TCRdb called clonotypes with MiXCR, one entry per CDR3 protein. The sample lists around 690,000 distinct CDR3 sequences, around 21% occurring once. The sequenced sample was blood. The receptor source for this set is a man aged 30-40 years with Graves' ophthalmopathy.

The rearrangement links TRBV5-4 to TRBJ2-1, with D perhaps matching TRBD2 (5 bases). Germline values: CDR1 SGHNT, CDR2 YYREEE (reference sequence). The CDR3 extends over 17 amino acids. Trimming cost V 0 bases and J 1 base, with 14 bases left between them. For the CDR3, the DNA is TGTGCCAGCAGCTTGGGGACCGGAGGTAGGTCCTACAATGAGCAGTTCTTC. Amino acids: CASSLGTGGRSYNEQFF.

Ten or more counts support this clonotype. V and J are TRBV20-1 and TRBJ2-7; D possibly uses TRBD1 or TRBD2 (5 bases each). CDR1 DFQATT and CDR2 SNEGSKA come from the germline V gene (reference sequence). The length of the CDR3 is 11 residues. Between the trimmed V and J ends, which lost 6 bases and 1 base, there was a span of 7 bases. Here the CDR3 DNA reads TGCAGTGCGGGGGAGTCCTACGAGCAGTACTTC. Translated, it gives CSAGESYEQYF.

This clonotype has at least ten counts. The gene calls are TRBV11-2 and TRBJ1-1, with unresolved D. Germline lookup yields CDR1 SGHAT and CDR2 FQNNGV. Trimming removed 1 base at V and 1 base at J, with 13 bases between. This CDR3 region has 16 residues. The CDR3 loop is CASSLVPNGSNTEAFF. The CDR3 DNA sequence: TGTGCCAGCAGCTTAGTACCGAACGGGTCGAACACTGAAGCTTTCTTT.

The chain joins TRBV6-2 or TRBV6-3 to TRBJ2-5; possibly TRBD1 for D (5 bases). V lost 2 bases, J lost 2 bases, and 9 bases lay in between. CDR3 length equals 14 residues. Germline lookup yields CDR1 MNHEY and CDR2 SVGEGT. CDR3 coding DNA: TGTGCCAGCAGTTACGGGGCCGCACAAGAGACCCAGTACTTC. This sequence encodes CASSYGAAQETQYF.

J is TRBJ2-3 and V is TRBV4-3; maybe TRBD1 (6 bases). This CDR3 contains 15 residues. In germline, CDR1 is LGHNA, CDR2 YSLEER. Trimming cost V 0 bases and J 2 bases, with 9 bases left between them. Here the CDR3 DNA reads TGCGCCAGCAGCCAAGACCGGGACAACACAGATACGCAGTATTTT. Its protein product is CASSQDRDNTDTQYF.

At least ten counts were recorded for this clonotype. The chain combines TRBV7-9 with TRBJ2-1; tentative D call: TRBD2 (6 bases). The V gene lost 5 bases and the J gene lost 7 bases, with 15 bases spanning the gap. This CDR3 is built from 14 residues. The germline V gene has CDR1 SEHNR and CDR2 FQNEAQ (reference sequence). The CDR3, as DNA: TGTGCCAGCAGCGGGTGGAGGGCCCGGAATGAGCAGTTCTTC. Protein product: CASSGWRARNEQFF.

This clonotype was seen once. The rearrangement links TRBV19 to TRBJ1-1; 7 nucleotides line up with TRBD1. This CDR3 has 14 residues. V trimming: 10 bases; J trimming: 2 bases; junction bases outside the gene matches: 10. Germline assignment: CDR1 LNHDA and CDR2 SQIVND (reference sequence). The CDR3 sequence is CATQQGTANTEAFF. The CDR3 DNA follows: TGTGCCACCCAACAAGGGACAGCAAACACTGAAGCTTTCTTT.

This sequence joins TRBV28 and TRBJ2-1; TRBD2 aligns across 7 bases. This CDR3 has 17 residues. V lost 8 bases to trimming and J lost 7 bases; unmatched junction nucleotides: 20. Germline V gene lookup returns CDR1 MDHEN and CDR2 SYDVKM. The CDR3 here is CASSGPSGRFVANEQFF. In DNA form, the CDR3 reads TGTGCCAGCTCGGGGCCTAGCGGACGTTTCGTGGCTAATGAGCAGTTCTTC.

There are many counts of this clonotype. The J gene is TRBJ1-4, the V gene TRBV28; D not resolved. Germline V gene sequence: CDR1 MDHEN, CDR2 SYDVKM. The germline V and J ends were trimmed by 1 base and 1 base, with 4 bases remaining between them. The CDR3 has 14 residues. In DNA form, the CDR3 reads TGTGCCAGCAGTTTATTCGGAACTAATGAAAAACTGTTTTTT. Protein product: CASSLFGTNEKLFF.

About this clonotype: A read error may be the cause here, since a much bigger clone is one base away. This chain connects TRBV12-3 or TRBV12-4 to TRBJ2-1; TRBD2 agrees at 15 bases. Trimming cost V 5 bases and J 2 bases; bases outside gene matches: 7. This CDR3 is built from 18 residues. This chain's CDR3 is CASSRRTSGRAPYNEQFF. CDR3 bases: TGTGCCAGCAGTCGCCGGACTAGCGGGAGGGCGCCCTACAATGAGCAGTTCTTC.

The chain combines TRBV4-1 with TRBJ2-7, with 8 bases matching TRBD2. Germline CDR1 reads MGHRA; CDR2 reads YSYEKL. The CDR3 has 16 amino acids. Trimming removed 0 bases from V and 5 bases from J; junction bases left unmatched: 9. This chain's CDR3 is CASSQDSLSGGDEQYF. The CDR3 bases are TGCGCCAGCAGCCAAGATTCCTTATCGGGGGGGGACGAGCAGTACTTC.

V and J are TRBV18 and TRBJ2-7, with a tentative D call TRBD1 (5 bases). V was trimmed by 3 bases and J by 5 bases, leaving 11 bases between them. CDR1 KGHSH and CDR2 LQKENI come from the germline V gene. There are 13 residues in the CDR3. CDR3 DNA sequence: TGTGCCAGCTCACCGGATTTAGGGGACGAGCAGTACTTC. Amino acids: CASSPDLGDEQYF.

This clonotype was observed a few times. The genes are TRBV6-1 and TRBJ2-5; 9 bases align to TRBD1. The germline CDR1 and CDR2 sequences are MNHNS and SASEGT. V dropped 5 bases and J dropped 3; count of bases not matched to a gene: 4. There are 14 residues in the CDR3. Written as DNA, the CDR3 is TGTGCCAGCAGTACCCGACAGGGGGAAGAGACCCAGTACTTC. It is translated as CASSTRQGEETQYF.

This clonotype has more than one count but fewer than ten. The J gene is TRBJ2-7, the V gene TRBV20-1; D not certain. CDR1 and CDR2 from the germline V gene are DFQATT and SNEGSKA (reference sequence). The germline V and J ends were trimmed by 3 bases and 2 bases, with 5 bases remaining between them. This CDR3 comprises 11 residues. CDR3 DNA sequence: TGCAGTGCTAGGTCTGCCTACGAGCAGTACTTC. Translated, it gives CSARSAYEQYF.

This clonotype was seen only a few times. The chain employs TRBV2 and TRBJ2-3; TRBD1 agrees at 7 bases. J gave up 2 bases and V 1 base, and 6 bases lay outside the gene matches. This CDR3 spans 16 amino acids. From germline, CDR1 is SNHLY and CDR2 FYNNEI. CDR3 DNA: TGTGCCAGCAGTGAAGTCCGGGACAGCGACACAGATACGCAGTATTTT. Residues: CASSEVRDSDTDTQYF.

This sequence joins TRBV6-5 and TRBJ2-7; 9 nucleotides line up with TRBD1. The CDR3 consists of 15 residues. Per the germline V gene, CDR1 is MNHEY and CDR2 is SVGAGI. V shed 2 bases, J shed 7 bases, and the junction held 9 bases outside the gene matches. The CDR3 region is CASSYGDRVSYEQYF. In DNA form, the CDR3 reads TGTGCCAGCAGTTACGGGGACAGGGTCAGCTATGAGCAGTACTTC.

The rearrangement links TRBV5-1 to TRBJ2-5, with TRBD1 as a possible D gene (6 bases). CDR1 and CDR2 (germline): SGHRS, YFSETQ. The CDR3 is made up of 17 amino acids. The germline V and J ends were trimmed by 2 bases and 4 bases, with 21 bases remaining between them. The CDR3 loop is CASSFSGSRKGGETQYF. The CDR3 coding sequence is TGCGCCAGCAGCTTCTCTGGGTCGAGGAAAGGGGGAGAGACCCAGTACTTC.

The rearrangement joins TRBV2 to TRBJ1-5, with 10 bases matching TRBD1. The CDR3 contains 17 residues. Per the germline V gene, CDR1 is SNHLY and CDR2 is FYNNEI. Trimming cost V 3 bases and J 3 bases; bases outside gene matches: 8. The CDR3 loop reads CASSDGDRGTFNQPQHF. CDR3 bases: TGTGCCAGCAGTGACGGGGACAGGGGAACATTCAATCAGCCCCAGCATTTT.

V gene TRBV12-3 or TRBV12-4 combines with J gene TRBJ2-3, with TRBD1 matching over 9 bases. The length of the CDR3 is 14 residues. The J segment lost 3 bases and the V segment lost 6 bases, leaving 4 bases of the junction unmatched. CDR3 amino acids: CASRNRGLTDTQYF. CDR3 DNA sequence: TGTGCCAGCAGGAACAGGGGGCTGACAGATACGCAGTATTTT.

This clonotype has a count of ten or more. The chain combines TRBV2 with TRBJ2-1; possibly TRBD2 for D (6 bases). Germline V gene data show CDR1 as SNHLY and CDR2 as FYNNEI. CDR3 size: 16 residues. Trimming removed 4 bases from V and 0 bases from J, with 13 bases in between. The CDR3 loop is CASSGAPGVSYNEQFF. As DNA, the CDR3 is TGTGCCAGCAGTGGGGCTCCGGGGGTCTCCTACAATGAGCAGTTCTTC.